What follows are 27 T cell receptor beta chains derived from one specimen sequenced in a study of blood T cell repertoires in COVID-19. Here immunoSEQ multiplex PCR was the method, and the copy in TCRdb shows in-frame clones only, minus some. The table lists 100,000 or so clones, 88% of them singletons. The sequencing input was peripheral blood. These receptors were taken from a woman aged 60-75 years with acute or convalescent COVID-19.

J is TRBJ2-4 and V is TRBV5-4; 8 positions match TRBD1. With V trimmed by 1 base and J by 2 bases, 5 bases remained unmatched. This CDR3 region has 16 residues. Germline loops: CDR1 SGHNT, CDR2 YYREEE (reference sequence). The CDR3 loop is CASSLRQGSTKNIQYF. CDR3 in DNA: TGTGCCAGCAGCTTGAGACAGGGGTCGACCAAAAACATTCAGTACTTC.

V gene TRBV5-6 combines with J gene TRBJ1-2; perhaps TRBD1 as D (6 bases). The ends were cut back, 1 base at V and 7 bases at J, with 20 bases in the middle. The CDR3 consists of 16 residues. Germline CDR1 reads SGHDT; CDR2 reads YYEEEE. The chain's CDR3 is CASSLRGGSFMFGYTF. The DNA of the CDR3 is TGTGCCAGCAGCTTGAGGGGGGGTTCCTTTATGTTTGGCTACACCTTC.

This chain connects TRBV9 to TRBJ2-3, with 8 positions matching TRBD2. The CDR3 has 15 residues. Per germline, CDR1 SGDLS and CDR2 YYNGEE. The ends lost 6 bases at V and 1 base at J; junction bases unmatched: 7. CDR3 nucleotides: TGTGCCAGCAACCTAGCGGGTTATCGCACAGATACGCAGTATTTT. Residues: CASNLAGYRTDTQYF.

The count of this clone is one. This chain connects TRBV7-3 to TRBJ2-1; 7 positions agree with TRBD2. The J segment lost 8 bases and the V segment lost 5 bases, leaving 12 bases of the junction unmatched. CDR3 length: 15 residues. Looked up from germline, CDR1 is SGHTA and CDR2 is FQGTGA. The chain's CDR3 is CASSPNRRGGDEQFF. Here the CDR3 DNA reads TGTGCCAGCAGCCCGAACAGGCGGGGAGGGGATGAGCAGTTCTTC. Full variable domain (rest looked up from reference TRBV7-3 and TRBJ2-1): GAGVSQTPSNKVTEKGKYVELRCDPISGHTALYWYRQSLGQGPEFLIYFQGTGAADDSGLPNDRFFAVRPEGSVSTLKIQRTERGDSAVYLCASSPNRRGGDEQFFGPGTRLTVL.

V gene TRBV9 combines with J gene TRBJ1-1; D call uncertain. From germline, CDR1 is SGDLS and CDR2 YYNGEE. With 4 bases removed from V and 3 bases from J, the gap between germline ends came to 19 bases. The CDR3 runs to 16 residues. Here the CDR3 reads CASSPGPAEGDTEAFF. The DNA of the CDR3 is TGTGCCAGCAGCCCCGGACCGGCGGAGGGTGACACTGAAGCTTTCTTT.

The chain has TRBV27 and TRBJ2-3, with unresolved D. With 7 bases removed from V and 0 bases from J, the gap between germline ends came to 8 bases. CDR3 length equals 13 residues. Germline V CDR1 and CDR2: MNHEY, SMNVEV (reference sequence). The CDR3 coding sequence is TGTGCCAGCATATACAGTAGCACAGATACGCAGTATTTT. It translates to CASIYSSTDTQYF.

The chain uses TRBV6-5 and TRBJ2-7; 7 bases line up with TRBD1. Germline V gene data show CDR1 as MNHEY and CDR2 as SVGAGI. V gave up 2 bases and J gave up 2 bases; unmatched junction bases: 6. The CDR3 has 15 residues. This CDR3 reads CASSYGTVQTYEQYF. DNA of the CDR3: TGTGCCAGCAGTTACGGGACAGTCCAAACCTACGAGCAGTACTTC.

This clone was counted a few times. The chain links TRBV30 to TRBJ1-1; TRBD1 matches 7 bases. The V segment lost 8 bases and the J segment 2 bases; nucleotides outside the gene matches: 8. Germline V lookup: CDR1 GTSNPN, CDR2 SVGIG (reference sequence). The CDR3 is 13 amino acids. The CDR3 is CAGRRGRNTEAFF. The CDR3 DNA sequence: TGTGCCGGAAGGAGGGGGCGCAACACTGAAGCTTTCTTT.

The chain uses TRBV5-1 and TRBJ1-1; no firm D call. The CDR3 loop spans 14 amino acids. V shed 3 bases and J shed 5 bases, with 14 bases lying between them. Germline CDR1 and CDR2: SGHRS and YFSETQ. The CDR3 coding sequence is TGCGCCAGCAGCTCGTCAGGTTTGGTTACTGAAGCTTTCTTT. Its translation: CASSSSGLVTEAFF.

The CDR3: CASSPGLSTDTQYF. The CDR3 coding sequence is TGTGCCAGCAGCCCGGGACTGAGCACAGATACGCAGTATTTT. The genes are TRBV7-3 and TRBJ2-3, with D tentatively TRBD2 (6 bases). There are 14 residues in the CDR3. Trimming removed 5 bases from V and 0 bases from J, with 9 bases in between. Germline CDR1 and CDR2: SGHTA and FQGTGA.

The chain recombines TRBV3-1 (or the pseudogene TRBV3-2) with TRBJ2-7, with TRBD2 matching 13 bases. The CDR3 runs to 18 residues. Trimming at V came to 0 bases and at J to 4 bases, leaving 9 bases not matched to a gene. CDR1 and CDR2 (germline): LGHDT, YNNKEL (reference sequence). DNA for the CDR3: TGTGCCAGCAGCCAAGAACTAGCGGGAGGGCCACGACGGTACGAGCAGTACTTC. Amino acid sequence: CASSQELAGGPRRYEQYF.

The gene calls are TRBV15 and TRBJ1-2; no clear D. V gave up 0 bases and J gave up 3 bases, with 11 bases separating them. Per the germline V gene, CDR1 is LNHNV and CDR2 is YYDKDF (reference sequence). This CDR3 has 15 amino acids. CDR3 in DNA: TGTGCCACCAGCAGAGATCGGGTTGGCTACTATGGCTACACCTTC. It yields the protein CATSRDRVGYYGYTF.

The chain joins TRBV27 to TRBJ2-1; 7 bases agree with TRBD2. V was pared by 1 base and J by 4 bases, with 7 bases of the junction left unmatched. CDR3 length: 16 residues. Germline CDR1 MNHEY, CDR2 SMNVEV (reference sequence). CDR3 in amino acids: CASSLLAGVGYNEQFF. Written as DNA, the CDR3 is TGTGCCAGCAGTTTATTGGCGGGAGTAGGATACAATGAGCAGTTCTTC.

The CDR3 sequence: CATSDPSSGRGNEQFF. DNA of the CDR3: TGTGCCACCAGTGACCCATCTAGCGGGAGGGGCAATGAGCAGTTCTTC. The J gene is TRBJ2-1, the V gene TRBV24-1, with TRBD2 matching 12 bases. The ends lost 4 bases at V and 6 bases at J; junction bases unmatched: 6. The germline V gene encodes CDR1 KGHDR and CDR2 SFDVKD. The CDR3 runs 16 residues.

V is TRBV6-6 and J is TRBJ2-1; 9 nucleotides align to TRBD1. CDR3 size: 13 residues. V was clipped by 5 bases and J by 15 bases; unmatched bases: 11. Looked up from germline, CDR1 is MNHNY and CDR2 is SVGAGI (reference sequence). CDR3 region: CASSPSLGQGLFF. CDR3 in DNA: TGTGCCAGCAGTCCCAGCCTTGGACAGGGGCTGTTCTTC.

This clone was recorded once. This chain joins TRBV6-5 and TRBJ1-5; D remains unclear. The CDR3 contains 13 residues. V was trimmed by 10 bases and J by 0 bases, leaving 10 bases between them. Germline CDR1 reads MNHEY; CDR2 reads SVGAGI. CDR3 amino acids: CATQLSSNQPQHF. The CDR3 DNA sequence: TGTGCCACCCAACTTAGTAGCAATCAGCCCCAGCATTTT.

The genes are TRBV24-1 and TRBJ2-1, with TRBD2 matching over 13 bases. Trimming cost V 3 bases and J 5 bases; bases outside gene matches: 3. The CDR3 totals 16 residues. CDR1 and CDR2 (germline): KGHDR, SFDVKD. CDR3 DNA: TGTGCCACCAGTGATGGGGGACTAGCGGGGAACAATGAGCAGTTCTTC. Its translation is CATSDGGLAGNNEQFF.

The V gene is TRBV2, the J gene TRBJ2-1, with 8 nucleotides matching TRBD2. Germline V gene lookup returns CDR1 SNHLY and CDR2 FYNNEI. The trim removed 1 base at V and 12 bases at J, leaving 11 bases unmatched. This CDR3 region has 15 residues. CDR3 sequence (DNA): TGTGCCAGCAGTGAAGGGGTGCTAGCGGGTGCCTTGCAGTTCTTC. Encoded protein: CASSEGVLAGALQFF.

CDR3 DNA sequence: TGTGCCAGCAGCTCAGGGGCGTCTAGAAGCCTCTACGAGCAGTACTTC. This codes for CASSSGASRSLYEQYF. The chain couples TRBV3-1 (or the pseudogene TRBV3-2) to TRBJ2-7; D is possibly TRBD1 (6 bases). V lost 5 bases and J lost 3, with 20 bases in between. Germline CDR1 reads LGHDT; CDR2 reads YNNKEL (reference sequence). CDR3 length: 16 residues.

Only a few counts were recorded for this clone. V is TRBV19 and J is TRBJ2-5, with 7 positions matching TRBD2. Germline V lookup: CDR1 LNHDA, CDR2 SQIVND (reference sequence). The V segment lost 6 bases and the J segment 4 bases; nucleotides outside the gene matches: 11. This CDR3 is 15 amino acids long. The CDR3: CASSRGAGLGETQYF. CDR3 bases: TGTGCCAGTAGCCGTGGCGCCGGACTAGGAGAGACCCAGTACTTC.

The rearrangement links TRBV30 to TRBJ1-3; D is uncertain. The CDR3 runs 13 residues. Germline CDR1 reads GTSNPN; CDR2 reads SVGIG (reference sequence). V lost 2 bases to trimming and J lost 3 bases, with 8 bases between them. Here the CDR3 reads CAWSPPGGNTIYF. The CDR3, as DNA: TGTGCCTGGAGTCCGCCAGGTGGAAACACCATATATTTT.

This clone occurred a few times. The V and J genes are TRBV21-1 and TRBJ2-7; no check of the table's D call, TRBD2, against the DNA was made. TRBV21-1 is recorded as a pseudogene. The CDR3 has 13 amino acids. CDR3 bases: TGTGCCAGCAGCAAAAGTAGAAAGCTCGAGCAGTACGTC. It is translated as CASSKSRKLEQYV.

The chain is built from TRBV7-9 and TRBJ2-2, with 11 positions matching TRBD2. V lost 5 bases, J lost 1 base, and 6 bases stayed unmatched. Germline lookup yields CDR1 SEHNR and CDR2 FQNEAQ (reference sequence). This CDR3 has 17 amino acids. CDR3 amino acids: CASSPTSGAGNTGELFF. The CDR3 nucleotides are TGTGCCAGCAGCCCGACTAGCGGGGCGGGGAACACCGGGGAGCTGTTTTTT.

CDR3 nucleotide sequence: TGTGCCAGCAAGACAGGGAGTCAGCCCCAGCATTTT. It is translated as CASKTGSQPQHF. The rearrangement links TRBV28 to TRBJ1-5; 7 bases line up with TRBD1. CDR1 is MDHEN and CDR2 is SYDVKM in the germline V gene. V shed 7 bases and J 6 bases; nucleotides not matched to a gene: 3. This CDR3 has 12 amino acids.

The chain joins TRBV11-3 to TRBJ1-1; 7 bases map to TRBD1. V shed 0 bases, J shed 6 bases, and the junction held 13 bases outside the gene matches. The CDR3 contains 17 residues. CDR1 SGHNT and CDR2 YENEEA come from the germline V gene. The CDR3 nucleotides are TGTGCCAGCAGCTTAGATATGGGAAGAGGGGGCAAGGCTGAAGCTTTCTTT. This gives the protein CASSLDMGRGGKAEAFF.

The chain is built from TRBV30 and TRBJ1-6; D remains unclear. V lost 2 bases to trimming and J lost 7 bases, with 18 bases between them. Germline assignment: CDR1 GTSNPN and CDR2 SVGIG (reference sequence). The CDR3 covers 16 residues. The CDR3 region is CAWSRETVLENSPLHF. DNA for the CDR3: TGTGCCTGGAGTCGAGAAACCGTGCTCGAGAATTCACCCCTCCACTTT. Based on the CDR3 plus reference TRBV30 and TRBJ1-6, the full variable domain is SQTIHQWPATLVQPVGSPLSLECTVEGTSNPNLYWYRQAAGRGLQLLFYSVGIGQISSEVPQNLSASRPQDRQFILSSKKLLLSDSGFYLCAWSRETVLENSPLHFGNGTRLTVT.

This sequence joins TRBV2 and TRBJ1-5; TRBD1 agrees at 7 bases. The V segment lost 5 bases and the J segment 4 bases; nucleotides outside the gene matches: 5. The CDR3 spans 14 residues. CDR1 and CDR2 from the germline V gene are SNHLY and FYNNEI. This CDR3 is CASSFSGGNQPQHF. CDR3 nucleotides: TGTGCCAGCAGTTTTTCAGGGGGGAATCAGCCCCAGCATTTT. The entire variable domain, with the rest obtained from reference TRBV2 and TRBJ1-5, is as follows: EPEVTQTPSHQVTQMGQEVILRCVPISNHLYFYWYRQILGQKVEFLVSFYNNEISEKSEIFDDQFSVERPDGSNFTLKIRSTKLEDSAMYFCASSFSGGNQPQHFGDGTRLSIL.